Shown below are 4 T cell receptor beta chains from a single sample sequenced in a study of shared clonotypes between healthy human individuals. Data came from immunoSEQ multiplex PCR; TCRdb stores just in-frame clones and leaves some out. Here the sample spans about 2 million clones, about 95% being singletons. The source material was naive CD4+ T cells sorted from blood. Subset in this sample: CD45RA+ positively selected. The receptor source for this set is a man aged 18 to 30 in good health.

The rearrangement uses TRBV9 and TRBJ2-2; tentatively, D is TRBD1 (6 bases). This CDR3 is built from 14 residues. The germline V gene has CDR1 SGDLS and CDR2 YYNGEE. Deletions cut 1 base from V and 5 bases from J, with 9 bases between. The CDR3 loop reads CASSVQGTTGELFF. The CDR3 DNA follows: TGTGCCAGCAGCGTACAGGGGACAACCGGGGAGCTGTTTTTT. Complete variable domain (other parts from reference TRBV9 and TRBJ2-2): DSGVTQTPKHLITATGQRVTLRCSPRSGDLSVYWYQQSLDQGLQFLIQYYNGEERAKGNILERFSAQQFPDLHSELNLSSLELGDSALYFCASSVQGTTGELFFGEGSRLTVL.

The V and J genes are TRBV4-1 and TRBJ2-2; D is unresolved. Germline V CDR1 and CDR2: MGHRA, YSYEKL. Trimming left V 5 bases short and J 2 bases short, with 12 bases between. The CDR3 consists of 15 residues. The CDR3 DNA sequence: TGCGCCAGCAGCAGGTCCGGAACAAACACCGGGGAGCTGTTTTTT. As protein: CASSRSGTNTGELFF.

The gene calls are TRBV4-1 and TRBJ2-2, with 7 bases identical to TRBD1. CDR3 length: 15 residues. The germline gives CDR1 MGHRA, CDR2 YSYEKL. The junction had 1 base not matched to a gene; V was cut back by 3 bases and J by 0 bases. CDR3 in DNA: TGCGCCAGCAGCCAGACAGGGACGAACACCGGGGAGCTGTTTTTT. Protein sequence: CASSQTGTNTGELFF.

This chain uses TRBV10-3 with TRBJ2-2; unclear D gene. V was cut by 11 bases and J by 6 bases, with 4 bases left in between. The length of the CDR3 is 9 residues. Germline assignment: CDR1 ENHRY and CDR2 SYGVKD. Written as DNA, the CDR3 is TGTGCCGTCCCCGGGGAGCTGTTTTTT. Its translation is CAVPGELFF.